This T cell receptor (beta chain) came from a study of cytomegalovirus exposure and HLA in healthy donors. Germline V gives CDR1 GTSNPN, CDR2 SVGIG (reference sequence). Trimming left V 3 bases short and J 0 bases short, with 15 bases between. The CDR3 spans 16 residues. The PCR used 60 Vbeta and 13 Jbeta primers. Sequencing was performed with immunoSEQ multiplex PCR; in TCRdb, only in-frame clones are kept and a portion is missing. The sample yields fewer than 200,000 clones, approximately 81% seen once. This clone has a handful of counts. Sequenced input: PBMCs. The sequence was collected from a male donor in good health and CMV-seronegative. The chain recombines TRBV30 with TRBJ2-1, with a weak D call TRBD2 (6 bases). In nucleotides, the CDR3 is TGTGCCTGGAGACACCGGGGGAAAAGCTCCTACAATGAGCAGTTCTTC. This translates into CAWRHRGKSSYNEQFF.